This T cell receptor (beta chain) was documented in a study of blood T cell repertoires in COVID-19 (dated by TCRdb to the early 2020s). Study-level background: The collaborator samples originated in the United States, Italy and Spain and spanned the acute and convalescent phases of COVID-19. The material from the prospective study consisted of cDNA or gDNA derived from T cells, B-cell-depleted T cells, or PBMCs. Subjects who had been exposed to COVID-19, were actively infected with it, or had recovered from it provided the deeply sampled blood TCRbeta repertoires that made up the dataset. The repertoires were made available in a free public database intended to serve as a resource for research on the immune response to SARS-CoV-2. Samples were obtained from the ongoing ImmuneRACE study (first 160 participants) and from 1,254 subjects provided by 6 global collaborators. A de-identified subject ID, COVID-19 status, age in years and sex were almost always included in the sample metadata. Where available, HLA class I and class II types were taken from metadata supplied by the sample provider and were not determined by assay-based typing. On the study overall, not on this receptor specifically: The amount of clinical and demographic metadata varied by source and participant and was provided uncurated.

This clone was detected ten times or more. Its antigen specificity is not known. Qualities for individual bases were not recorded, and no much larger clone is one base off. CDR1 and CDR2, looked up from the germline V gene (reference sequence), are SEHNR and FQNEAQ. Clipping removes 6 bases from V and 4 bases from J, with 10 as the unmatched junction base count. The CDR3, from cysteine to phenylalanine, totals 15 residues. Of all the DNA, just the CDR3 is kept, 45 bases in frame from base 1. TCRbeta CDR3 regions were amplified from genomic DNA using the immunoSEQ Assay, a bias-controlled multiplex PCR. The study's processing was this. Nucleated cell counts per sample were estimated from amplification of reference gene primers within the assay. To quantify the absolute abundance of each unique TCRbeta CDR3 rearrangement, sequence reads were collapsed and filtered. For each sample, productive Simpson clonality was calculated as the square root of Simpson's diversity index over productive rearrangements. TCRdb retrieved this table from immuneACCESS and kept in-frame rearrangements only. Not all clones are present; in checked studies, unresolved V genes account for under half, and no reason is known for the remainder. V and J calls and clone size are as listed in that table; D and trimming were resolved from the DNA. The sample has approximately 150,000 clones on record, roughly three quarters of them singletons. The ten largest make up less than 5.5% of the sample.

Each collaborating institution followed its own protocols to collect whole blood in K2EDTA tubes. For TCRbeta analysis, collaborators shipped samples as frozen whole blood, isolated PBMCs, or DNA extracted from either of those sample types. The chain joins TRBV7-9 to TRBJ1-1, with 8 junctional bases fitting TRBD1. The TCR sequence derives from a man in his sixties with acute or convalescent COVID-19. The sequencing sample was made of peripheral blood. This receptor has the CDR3 CASRPTGARGTEAFF. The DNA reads TGTGCCAGCAGACCGACAGGGGCGCGGGGCACTGAAGCTTTCTTT.